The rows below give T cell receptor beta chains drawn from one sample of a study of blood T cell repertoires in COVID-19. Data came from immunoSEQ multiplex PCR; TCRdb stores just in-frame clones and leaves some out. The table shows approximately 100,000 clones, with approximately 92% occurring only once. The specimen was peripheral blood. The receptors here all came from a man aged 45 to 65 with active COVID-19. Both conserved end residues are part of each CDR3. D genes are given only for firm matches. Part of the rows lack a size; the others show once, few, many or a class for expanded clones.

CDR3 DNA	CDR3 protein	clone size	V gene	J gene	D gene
TGTGCCAGTCGACAGGGCGTAAGTCAGCCCCAGCATTTT	CASRQGVSQPQHF	-	TRBV6-5	TRBJ1-5	TRBD1
TGTGCCAGCAGTTTTCCGGGCTCTGGAAACACCATATATTTT	CASSFPGSGNTIYF	once	TRBV28	TRBJ1-3	-
TGTGCCAGCAGCTTAACGGGAGGCGTGAACACAGATACGCAGTATTTT	CASSLTGGVNTDTQYF	-	TRBV7-3	TRBJ2-3	-
TGTGCCAGCAGCTTGGATCAGGGTTCGTACGAGCAGTACTTC	CASSLDQGSYEQYF	-	TRBV5-4	TRBJ2-7	-
TGTGCCAGCAGCCCCCGGAATGAGCAGTTCTTC	CASSPRNEQFF	-	TRBV7-9	TRBJ2-1	-
TGTGCCTTCCAGGACAGGTACGGAGAAAAACTGTTTTTT	CAFQDRYGEKLFF	-	TRBV28	TRBJ1-4	TRBD1
TGCGCCAGCAGTGCCCGGACAGGGGATTCCTACGAGCAGTACTTC	CASSARTGDSYEQYF	-	TRBV10-1	TRBJ2-7	TRBD1
TGTGCCACCAGCGCCACGGGGGAGACAAATGAGCAGTTCTTC	CATSATGETNEQFF	-	TRBV24-1	TRBJ2-1	-
TGCAGTGCTAGTAAGAGCGGGACTACCGAAAATACGCAGTATTTT	CSASKSGTTENTQYF	-	TRBV20-1	TRBJ2-3	TRBD2
TGCGCCAGCTCCCAGCAGGGCCGAGTTTATTTAACTGAAGCTTTCTTT	CASSQQGRVYLTEAFF	-	TRBV4-1	TRBJ1-1	-
TGTGCCAGCAGTTTACTGAACTATGGCTACACCTTC	CASSLLNYGYTF	-	TRBV28	TRBJ1-2	-